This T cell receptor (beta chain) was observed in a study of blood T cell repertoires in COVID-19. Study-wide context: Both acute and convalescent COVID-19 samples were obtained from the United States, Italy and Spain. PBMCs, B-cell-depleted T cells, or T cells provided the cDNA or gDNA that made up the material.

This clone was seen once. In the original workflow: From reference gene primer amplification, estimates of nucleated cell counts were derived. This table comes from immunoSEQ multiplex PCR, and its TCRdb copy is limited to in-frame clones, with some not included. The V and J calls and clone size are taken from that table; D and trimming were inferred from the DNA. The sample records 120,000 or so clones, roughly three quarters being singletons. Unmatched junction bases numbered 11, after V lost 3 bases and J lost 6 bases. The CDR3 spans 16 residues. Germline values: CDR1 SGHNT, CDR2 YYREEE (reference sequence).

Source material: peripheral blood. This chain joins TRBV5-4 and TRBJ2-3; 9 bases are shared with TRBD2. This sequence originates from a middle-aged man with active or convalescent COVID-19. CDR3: CASSSAGGRGSDTQYF. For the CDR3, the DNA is TGTGCCAGCAGCTCGGCGGGGGGGCGAGGATCTGATACGCAGTATTTT.